This TCR beta chain derives from a study of blood T cell repertoires in COVID-19. Study overall: Both acute and convalescent COVID-19 samples were obtained from the United States, Italy and Spain.

V lost 0 bases to trimming and J lost 3 bases, with 16 bases between them. CDR3 size: 17 residues. CDR1 MNHEY and CDR2 SMNVEV come from the germline V gene (reference sequence). Profiled with immunoSEQ multiplex PCR; TCRdb holds only in-frame clones, not every one. The table lists about 160,000 clones, around 80% of them singletons. The chain uses TRBV27 and TRBJ2-3; a weak D match, TRBD2 (6 bases). Sequencing was performed on peripheral blood. This receptor was taken from a woman of 80 years or more with active or convalescent COVID-19. The CDR3 region has the DNA TGTGCCAGCAGTTTATCCAATTGGAGGGGTGCGACAGATACGCAGTATTTT. Its protein product is CASSLSNWRGATDTQYF.